Listed below are T cell receptor beta chains from one sample, sequenced in a study of blood T cell repertoires in COVID-19. Profiled with immunoSEQ multiplex PCR; TCRdb holds only in-frame clones, not every one. The repertoire consists of 360,000 or so clones, with 87% occurring once and the leading ten covering around 3%. Sequenced sample: PBMCs or T cells enriched from blood (not recorded which). These receptors originate from a woman between 25 and 40 years old who had recovered from COVID-19. Both conserved end residues are part of each CDR3. D genes are given only for firm matches. Size values are once, few and many counts, or a class for expanded clones, and some rows have none.

v_call	clone_size	d_call	j_call	cdr3_aa	cdr3_nt
TRBV12-3/TRBV12-4	-	-	TRBJ2-5	CASSLWGAETQYF	TGTGCCAGCAGTTTATGGGGCGCAGAGACCCAGTACTTC
TRBV11-1	-	-	TRBJ2-3	CASSLPGPGYPDTQYF	TGTGCCAGCAGCTTACCGGGCCCAGGGTATCCAGATACGCAGTATTTT
TRBV18	-	-	TRBJ1-1	CASSPQGGNTEAFF	TGTGCCAGCTCACCACAGGGAGGGAACACTGAAGCTTTCTTT
TRBV5-4	-	TRBD1	TRBJ2-7	CASSFGDRAYEQYF	TGTGCCAGCAGCTTTGGAGACAGGGCGTACGAGCAGTACTTC
TRBV20-1	-	-	TRBJ1-2	CSAREDYGYTF	TGCAGTGCCAGGGAAGACTATGGCTACACCTTC
TRBV27	-	TRBD1	TRBJ2-7	CASSFGTGEYEQYF	TGTGCCAGCAGTTTTGGGACAGGGGAGTACGAGCAGTACTTC
TRBV7-9	-	TRBD1	TRBJ1-1	CASSLGTGDTEAFF	TGTGCCAGCAGCCTAGGGACAGGGGACACTGAAGCTTTCTTT
TRBV7-8	once	-	TRBJ1-2	CASSSYRVANYGYTF	TGTGCCAGCAGCTCCTACAGGGTAGCTAACTATGGCTACACCTTC
TRBV11-2	-	TRBD2	TRBJ2-3	CASSSTLTSGGTDTQYF	TGTGCCAGCAGCTCCACCCTCACTAGCGGGGGAACAGATACGCAGTATTTT
TRBV7-2	-	-	TRBJ1-4	CASSFDSRNEKLFF	TGTGCCAGCAGCTTCGATAGCCGTAATGAAAAACTGTTTTTT
TRBV18	few	-	TRBJ1-1	CASSPAGAEAFF	TGTGCCAGCTCACCAGCAGGGGCTGAAGCTTTCTTT
TRBV6-5	once	-	TRBJ2-3	CASSPQGTDTQYF	TGTGCCAGCAGTCCCCAGGGCACAGATACGCAGTATTTT
TRBV3-1/TRBV3-2	-	-	TRBJ2-7	CASSQNRVTYEQYF	TGTGCCAGCAGCCAAAACAGGGTGACCTACGAGCAGTACTTC
TRBV5-6	-	-	TRBJ1-5	CASSLAGSSNQPQHF	TGTGCCAGCAGCTTGGCAGGCAGTAGCAATCAGCCCCAGCATTTT
TRBV7-2	-	-	TRBJ2-3	CASSLAAGTSTDTQYF	TGTGCCAGCAGCTTAGCGGCTGGGACTAGCACAGATACGCAGTATTTT
TRBV10-3	-	TRBD2	TRBJ2-1	CAISESTASGDNNEQFF	TGTGCCATCAGTGAGTCGACGGCTAGCGGGGATAACAATGAGCAGTTCTTC